This T cell receptor beta chain was observed in a study of blood T cell repertoires in COVID-19. The CDR3 covers 13 residues. The germline V gene has CDR1 MNHEY and CDR2 SVGAGI. Trimming shortened V by 6 bases and J by 2 bases, and 10 bases separated the two germline ends. Sequencing was performed with immunoSEQ multiplex PCR; in TCRdb, only in-frame clones are kept and a portion is missing. There are about 310,000 clones in the sample; approximately 87% occur only once, and 2.9% lies in the top ten. This sequence joins TRBV6-5 and TRBJ1-2, with D possibly being TRBD1 (6 bases). The material sequenced was peripheral blood. The clonotype was recovered from a woman aged 30 to 39 with COVID-19, enrolled during active disease. CDR3 in DNA: TGTGCCAGCAGGCCACAGGGAAACTATGGCTACACCTTC. It specifies CASRPQGNYGYTF.